This T cell receptor (beta chain) stems from a study of chemoradiotherapy in HPV16-positive cancers. Assay used: immunoSEQ multiplex PCR; TCRdb lists only in-frame clones, some missing. The table shows about 22,000 clones, with around 78% occurring only once. The CDR3 totals 14 residues. Germline V gives CDR1 MNHNY, CDR2 SVGAGI (reference sequence). The origin of this receptor is a human donor with HPV-associated anogenital cancer. This sample was obtained from a patient who underwent chemoradiotherapy. The chain employs TRBV6-6 and TRBJ2-5, with D possibly TRBD1 on 6 matching bases. The J call may be faulty, since TRBJ2-7 better matches the DNA end. DNA for the CDR3: TGTGCCAGCAGTTACTCCCAGGGGCAGTACGAGCAGTACTTC. It codes for CASSYSQGQYEQYF.